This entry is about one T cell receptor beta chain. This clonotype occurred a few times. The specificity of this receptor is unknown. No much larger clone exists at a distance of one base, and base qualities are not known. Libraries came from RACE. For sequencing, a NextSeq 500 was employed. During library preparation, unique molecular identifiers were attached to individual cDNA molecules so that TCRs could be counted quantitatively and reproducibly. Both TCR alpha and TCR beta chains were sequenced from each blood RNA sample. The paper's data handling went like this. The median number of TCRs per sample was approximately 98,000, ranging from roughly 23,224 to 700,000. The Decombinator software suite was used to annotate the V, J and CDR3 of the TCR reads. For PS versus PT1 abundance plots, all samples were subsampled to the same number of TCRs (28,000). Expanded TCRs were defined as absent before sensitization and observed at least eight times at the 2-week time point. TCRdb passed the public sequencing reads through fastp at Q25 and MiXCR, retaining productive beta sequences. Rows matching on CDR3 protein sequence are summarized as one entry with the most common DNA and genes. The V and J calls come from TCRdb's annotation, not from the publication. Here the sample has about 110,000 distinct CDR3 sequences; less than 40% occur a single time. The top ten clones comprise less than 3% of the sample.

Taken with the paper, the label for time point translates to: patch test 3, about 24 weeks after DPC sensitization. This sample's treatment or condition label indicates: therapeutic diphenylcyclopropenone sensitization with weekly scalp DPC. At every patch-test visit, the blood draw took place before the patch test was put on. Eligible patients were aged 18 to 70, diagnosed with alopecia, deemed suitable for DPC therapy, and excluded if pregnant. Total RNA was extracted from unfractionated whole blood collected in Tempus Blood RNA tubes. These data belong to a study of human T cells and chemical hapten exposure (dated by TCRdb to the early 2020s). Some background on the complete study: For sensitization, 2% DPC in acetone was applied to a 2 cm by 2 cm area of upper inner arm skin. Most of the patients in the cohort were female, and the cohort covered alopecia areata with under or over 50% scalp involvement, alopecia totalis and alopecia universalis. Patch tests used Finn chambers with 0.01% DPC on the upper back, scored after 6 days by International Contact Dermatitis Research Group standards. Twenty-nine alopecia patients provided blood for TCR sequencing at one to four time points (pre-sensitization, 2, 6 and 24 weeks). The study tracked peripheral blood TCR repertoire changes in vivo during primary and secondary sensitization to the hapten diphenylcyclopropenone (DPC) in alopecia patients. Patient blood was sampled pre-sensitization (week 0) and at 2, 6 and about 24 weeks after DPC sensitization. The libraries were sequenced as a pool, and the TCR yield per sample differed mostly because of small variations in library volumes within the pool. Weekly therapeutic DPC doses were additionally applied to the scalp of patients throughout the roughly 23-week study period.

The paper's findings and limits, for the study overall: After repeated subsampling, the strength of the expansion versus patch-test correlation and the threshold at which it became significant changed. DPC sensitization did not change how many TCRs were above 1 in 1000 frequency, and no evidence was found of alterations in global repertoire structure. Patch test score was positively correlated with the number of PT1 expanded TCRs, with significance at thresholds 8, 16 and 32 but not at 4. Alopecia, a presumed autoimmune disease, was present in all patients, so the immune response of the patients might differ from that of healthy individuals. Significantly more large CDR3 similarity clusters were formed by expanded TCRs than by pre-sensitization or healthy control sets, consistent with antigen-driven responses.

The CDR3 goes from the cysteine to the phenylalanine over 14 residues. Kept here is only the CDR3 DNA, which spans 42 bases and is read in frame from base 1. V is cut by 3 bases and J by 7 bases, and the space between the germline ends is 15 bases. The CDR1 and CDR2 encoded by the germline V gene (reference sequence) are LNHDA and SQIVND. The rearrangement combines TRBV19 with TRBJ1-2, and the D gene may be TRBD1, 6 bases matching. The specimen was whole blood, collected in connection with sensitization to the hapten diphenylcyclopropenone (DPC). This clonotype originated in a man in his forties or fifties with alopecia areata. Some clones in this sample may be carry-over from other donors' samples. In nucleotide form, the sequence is TGTGCCAGTAGTATTCTGGGGGCGATTTCTGGCTACACCTTC. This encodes CASSILGAISGYTF.